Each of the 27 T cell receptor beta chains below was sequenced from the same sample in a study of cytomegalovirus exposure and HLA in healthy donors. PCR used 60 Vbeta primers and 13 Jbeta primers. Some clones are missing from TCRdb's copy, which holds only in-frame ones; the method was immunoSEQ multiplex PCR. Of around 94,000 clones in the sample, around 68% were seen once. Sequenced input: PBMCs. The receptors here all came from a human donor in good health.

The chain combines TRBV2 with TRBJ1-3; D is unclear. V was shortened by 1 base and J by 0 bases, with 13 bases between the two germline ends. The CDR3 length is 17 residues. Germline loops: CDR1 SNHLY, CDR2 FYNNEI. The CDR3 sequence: CASSEGGRTSSGNTIYF. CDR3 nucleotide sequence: TGTGCCAGCAGTGAAGGAGGGCGGACTAGCTCTGGAAACACCATATATTTT. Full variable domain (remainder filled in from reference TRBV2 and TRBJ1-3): EPEVTQTPSHQVTQMGQEVILRCVPISNHLYFYWYRQILGQKVEFLVSFYNNEISEKSEIFDDQFSVERPDGSNFTLKIRSTKLEDSAMYFCASSEGGRTSSGNTIYFGEGSWLTVV.

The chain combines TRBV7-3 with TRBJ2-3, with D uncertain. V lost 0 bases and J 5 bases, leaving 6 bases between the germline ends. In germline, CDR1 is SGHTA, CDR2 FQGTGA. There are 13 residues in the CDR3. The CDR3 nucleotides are TGTGCCAGCAGCTTAACAAAGCGAGATACGCAGTATTTT. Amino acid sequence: CASSLTKRDTQYF.

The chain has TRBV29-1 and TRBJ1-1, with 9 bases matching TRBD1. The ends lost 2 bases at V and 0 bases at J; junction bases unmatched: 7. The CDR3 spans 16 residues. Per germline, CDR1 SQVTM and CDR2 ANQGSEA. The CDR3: CSVEMDGQGMNTEAFF. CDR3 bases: TGCAGCGTTGAAATGGACGGACAGGGGATGAACACTGAAGCTTTCTTT.

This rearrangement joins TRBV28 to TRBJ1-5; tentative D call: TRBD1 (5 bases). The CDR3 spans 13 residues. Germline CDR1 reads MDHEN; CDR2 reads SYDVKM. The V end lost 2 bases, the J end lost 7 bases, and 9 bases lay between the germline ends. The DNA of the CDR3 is TGTGCCAGCAGTTTACAGGGAAGCCAGCCCCAGCATTTT. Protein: CASSLQGSQPQHF.

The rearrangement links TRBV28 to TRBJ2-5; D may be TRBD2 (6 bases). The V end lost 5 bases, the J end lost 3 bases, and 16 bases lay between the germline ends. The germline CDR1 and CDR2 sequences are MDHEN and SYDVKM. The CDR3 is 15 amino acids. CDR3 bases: TGTGCCAGCAGTCCCTCTATGGGGGGTAAAGAGACCCAGTACTTC. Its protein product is CASSPSMGGKETQYF. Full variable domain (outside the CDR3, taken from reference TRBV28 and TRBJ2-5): DVKVTQSSRYLVKRTGEKVFLECVQDMDHENMFWYRQDPGLGLRLIYFSYDVKMKEKGDIPEGYSVSREKKERFSLILESASTNQTSMYLCASSPSMGGKETQYFGPGTRLLVL.

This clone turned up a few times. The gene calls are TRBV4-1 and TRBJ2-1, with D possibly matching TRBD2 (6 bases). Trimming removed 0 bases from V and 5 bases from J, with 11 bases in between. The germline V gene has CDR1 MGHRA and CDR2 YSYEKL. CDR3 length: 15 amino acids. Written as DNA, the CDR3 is TGCGCCAGCAGCCAAGATTTCTCGGGAGACAATGAGCAGTTCTTC. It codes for CASSQDFSGDNEQFF.

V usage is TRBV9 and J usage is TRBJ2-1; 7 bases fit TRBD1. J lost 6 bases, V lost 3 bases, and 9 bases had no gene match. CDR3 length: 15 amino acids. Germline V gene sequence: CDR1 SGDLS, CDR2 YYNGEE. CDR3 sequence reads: CASSGPGQRFNEQFF. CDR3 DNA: TGTGCCAGCAGCGGACCGGGACAGCGTTTCAATGAGCAGTTCTTC.

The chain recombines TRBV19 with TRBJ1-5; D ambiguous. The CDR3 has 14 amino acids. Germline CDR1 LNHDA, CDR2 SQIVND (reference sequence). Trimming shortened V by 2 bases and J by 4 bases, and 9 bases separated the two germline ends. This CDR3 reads CASSIRQENQPQHF. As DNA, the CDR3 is TGTGCCAGTAGTATACGACAAGAAAATCAGCCCCAGCATTTT.

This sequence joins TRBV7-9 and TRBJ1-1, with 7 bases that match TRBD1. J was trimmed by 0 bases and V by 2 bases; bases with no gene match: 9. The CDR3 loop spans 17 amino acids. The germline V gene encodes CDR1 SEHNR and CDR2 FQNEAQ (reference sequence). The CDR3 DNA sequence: TGTGCCAGCAGCTTAAATCTACAGGGGCGGATGAACACTGAAGCTTTCTTT. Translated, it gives CASSLNLQGRMNTEAFF. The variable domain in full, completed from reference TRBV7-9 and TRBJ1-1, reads DTGVSQNPRHKITKRGQNVTFRCDPISEHNRLYWYRQTLGQGPEFLTYFQNEAQLEKSRLLSDRFSAERPKGSFSTLEIQRTEQGDSAMYLCASSLNLQGRMNTEAFFGQGTRLTVV.

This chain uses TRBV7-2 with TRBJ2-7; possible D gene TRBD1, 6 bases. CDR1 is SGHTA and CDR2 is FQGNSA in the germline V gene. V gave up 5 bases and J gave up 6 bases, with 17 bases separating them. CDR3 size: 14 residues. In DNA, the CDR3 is TGTGCCAGCAGCCTCGGAGATTACAGGGTCGAGCAGTACTTC. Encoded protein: CASSLGDYRVEQYF. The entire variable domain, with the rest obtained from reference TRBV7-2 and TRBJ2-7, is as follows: GAGVSQSPSNKVTEKGKDVELRCDPISGHTALYWYRQSLGQGLEFLIYFQGNSAPDKSGLPSDRFSAERTGGSVSTLTIQRTQQEDSAVYLCASSLGDYRVEQYFGPGTRLTVT.

The CDR3 sequence is CASREGMGNQPQHF. Here the CDR3 DNA reads TGTGCCAGTAGGGAGGGGATGGGCAATCAGCCCCAGCATTTT. The chain has TRBV19 and TRBJ1-5; D perhaps matches TRBD1 (5 bases). V lost 6 bases and J 2 bases, leaving 11 bases between the germline ends. Germline-derived CDR1 and CDR2 are LNHDA and SQIVND (reference sequence). This CDR3 is built from 14 residues.

CDR3 sequence: CASSDRVSTEAFF. The CDR3 DNA is TGTGCCAGCAGCGACAGGGTAAGCACTGAAGCTTTCTTT. The J gene is TRBJ1-1, the V gene TRBV6-1, with 7 positions matching TRBD1. The CDR3 runs to 13 residues. CDR1 MNHNS and CDR2 SASEGT come from the germline V gene. V trimming: 6 bases; J trimming: 4 bases; junction bases outside the gene matches: 5.

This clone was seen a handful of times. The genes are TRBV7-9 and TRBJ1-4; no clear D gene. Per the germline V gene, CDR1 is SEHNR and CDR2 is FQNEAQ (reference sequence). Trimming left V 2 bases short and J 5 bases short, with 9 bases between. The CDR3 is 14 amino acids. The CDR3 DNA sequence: TGTGCCAGCAGCTTACAGAACTACAATGAAAAACTGTTTTTT. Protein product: CASSLQNYNEKLFF.

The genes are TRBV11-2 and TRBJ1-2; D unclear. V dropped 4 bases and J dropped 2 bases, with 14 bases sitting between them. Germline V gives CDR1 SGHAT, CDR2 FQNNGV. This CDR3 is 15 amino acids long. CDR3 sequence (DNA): TGTGCCAGCAGCTCCCCCTCGGCGGGCAACTATGGCTACACCTTC. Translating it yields CASSSPSAGNYGYTF. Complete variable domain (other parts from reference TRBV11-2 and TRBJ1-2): EAGVAQSPRYKIIEKRQSVAFWCNPISGHATLYWYQQILGQGPKLLIQFQNNGVVDDSQLPKDRFSAERLKGVDSTLKIQPAKLEDSAVYLCASSSPSAGNYGYTFGSGTRLTVV.

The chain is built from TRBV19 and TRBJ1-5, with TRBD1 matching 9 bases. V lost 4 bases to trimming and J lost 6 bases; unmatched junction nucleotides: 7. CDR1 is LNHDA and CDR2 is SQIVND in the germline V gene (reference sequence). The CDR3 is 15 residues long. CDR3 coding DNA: TGTGCCAGTAGTACCCGGACAGGGGAGGGTCAGCCCCAGCATTTT. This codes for CASSTRTGEGQPQHF.

The CDR3 nucleotides read TGTGCCAGTAGTACAGGGGGCCACACTGAAGCTTTCTTT. Translating gives CASSTGGHTEAFF. This chain links TRBV19 with TRBJ1-1, with TRBD1 identical over 8 bases. CDR3 length: 13 residues. V lost 4 bases and J lost 3; bases outside the gene matches: 1. Germline assignment: CDR1 LNHDA and CDR2 SQIVND (reference sequence).

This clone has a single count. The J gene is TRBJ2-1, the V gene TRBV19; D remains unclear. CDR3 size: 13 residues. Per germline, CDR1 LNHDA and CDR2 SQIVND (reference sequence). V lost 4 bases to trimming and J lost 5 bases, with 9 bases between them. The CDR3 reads CASSRYSHNEQFF. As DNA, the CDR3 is TGTGCCAGTAGTAGGTACAGCCACAATGAGCAGTTCTTC.

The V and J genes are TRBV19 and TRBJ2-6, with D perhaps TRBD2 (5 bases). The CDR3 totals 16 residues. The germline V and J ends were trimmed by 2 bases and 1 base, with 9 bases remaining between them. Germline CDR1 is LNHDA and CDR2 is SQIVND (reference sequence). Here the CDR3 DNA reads TGTGCCAGTAGTATATTATCGGGATCTGGGGCCAACGTCCTGACTTTC. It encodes CASSILSGSGANVLTF.

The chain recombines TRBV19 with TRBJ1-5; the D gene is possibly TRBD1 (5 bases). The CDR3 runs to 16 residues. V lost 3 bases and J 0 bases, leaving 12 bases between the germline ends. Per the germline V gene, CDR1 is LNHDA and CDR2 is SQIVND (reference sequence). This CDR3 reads CASSIFGGYSNQPQHF. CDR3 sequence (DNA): TGTGCCAGTAGTATCTTCGGGGGTTATAGCAATCAGCCCCAGCATTTT.

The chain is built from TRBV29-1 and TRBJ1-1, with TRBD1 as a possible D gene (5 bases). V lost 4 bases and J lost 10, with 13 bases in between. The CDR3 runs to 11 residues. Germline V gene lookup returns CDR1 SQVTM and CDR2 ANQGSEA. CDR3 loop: CSVAGVMGAFF. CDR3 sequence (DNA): TGCAGCGTTGCGGGGGTCATGGGAGCTTTCTTT.

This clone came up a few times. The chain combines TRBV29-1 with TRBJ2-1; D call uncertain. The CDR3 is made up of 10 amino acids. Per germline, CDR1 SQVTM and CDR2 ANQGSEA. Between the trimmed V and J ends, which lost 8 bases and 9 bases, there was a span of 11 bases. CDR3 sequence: CSIHGPEQFF. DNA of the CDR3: TGCAGCATCCATGGGCCTGAGCAGTTCTTC.

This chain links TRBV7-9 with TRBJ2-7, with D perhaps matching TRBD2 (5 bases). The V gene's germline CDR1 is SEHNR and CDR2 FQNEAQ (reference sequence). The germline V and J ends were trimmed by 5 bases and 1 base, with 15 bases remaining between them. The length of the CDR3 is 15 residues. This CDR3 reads CASSPFRDLSYEQYF. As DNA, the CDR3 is TGTGCCAGCAGCCCTTTCCGGGATCTTTCCTACGAGCAGTACTTC. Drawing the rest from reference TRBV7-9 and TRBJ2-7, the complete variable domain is DTGVSQNPRHKITKRGQNVTFRCDPISEHNRLYWYRQTLGQGPEFLTYFQNEAQLEKSRLLSDRFSAERPKGSFSTLEIQRTEQGDSAMYLCASSPFRDLSYEQYFGPGTRLTVT.

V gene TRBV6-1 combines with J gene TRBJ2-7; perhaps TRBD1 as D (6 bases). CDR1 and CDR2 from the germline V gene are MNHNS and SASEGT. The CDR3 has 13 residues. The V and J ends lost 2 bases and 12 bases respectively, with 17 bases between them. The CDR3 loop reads CASSEFGVETGYF. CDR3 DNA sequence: TGTGCCAGCAGTGAATTTGGGGTTGAGACAGGGTACTTC.

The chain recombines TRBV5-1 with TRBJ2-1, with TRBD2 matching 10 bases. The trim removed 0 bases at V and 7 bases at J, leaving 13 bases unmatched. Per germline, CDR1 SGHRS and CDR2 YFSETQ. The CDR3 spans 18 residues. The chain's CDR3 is CASSLGLAGSFRGNEQFF. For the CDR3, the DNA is TGCGCCAGCAGCTTGGGACTAGCGGGTTCGTTCCGGGGGAATGAGCAGTTCTTC.

CDR3 in DNA: TGCGCCAGCAGCTCAAGAAATCTAGCGGATTCCTACAATGAGCAGTTCTTC. Translating gives CASSSRNLADSYNEQFF. This chain connects TRBV5-1 to TRBJ2-1; 7 bases align to TRBD2. CDR3 length: 17 amino acids. Germline trimming cut 3 bases from V and 1 base from J; bases unmatched to any gene: 10. CDR1 SGHRS and CDR2 YFSETQ come from the germline V gene.

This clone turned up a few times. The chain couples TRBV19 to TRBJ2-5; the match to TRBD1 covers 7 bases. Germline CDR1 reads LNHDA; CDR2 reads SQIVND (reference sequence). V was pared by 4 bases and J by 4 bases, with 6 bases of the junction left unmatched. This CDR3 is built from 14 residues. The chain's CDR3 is CASSTSQGTETQYF. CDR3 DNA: TGTGCCAGTAGTACCTCACAGGGGACAGAGACCCAGTACTTC.

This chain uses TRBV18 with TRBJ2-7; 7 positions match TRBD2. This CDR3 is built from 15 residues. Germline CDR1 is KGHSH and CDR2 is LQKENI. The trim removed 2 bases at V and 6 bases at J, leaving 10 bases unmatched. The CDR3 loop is CASSPDLAELVEQYF. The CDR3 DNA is TGTGCCAGCTCACCAGATCTAGCGGAACTCGTCGAGCAGTACTTC.